This TCR beta chain is from a study of blood T cell repertoires in COVID-19. In the original workflow: Amplified reference gene primers provided the basis for estimating nucleated cell counts. Profiling relied on immunoSEQ multiplex PCR, and the TCRdb table lists in-frame clones only, not all of them. That table is the source of V, J and clone size, and D and trimming were worked out from the DNA. The profile covers about 210,000 clones, with over 75% appearing a single time and about 4.8% taken by the ten largest. CDR3 length: 15 residues. Losses at the gene ends were 3 bases for V and 5 bases for J; bases not matched to a gene: 10. CDR1 DFQATT and CDR2 SNEGSKA come from the germline V gene (reference sequence).

What was sequenced was peripheral blood. The receptor comes from a woman in her forties with acute or convalescent COVID-19. V gene TRBV20-1 combines with J gene TRBJ2-5, with 9 bases identical to TRBD2. CDR3 sequence (DNA): TGCAGTGCTAGTCGGGCGGGGGGGCCACTGGAGACCCAGTACTTC. This gives the protein CSASRAGGPLETQYF.